This TCR beta chain originates from a study of T cell repertoires in cytomegalovirus infection. Points on this clonotype: Its matching antigen is unknown.

A single record per CDR3 protein comes from TCRdb applying MiXCR to the reads. Here the sample spans about 480,000 distinct CDR3 sequences, 30% to 40% being singletons. Germline V lookup: CDR1 MDHEN, CDR2 SYDVKM. The V segment lost 7 bases and the J segment 0 bases; nucleotides outside the gene matches: 9. This CDR3 has 15 amino acids. The chain combines TRBV28 with TRBJ2-7; 7 bases map to TRBD1. Sequenced material: cultured PBMCs, taken from culture after CMV antigen stimulation. The sequence was collected from a human donor in good health (CMV status not recorded). Some clones in this sample may be carry-over from other donors' samples. CDR3 sequence: CASTPLDRSSYEQYF. The CDR3 bases are TGTGCCAGCACCCCCCTGGACAGGAGCTCCTACGAGCAGTACTTC.